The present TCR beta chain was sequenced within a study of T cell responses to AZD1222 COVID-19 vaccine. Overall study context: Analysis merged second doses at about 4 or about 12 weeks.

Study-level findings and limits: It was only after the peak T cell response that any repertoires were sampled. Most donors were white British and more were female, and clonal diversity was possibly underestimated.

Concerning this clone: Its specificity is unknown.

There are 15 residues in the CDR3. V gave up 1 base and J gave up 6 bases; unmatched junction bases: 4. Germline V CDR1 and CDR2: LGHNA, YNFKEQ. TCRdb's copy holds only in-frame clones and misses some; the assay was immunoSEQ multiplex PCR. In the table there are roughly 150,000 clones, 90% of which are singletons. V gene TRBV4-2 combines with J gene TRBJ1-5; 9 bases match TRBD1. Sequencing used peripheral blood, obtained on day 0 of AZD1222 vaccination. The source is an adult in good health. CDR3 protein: CASSQGPGQGQPQHF. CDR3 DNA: TGTGCCAGCAGCCAAGGCCCGGGACAGGGTCAGCCCCAGCATTTT.